This T cell receptor (beta chain) was found in a study of T cell responses to AZD1222 COVID-19 vaccine. Turning to the study itself: The study pooled second doses at about 4 or about 12 weeks. Study-level points and caveats: CD4 TCRs linked to vaccination spanned spike, dominating at 160-218 and 743-854. Close to half of spike-specific TCRs reportedly recognize unmutated variant regions.

The junction had 7 bases not matched to a gene; V was cut back by 10 bases and J by 4 bases. The CDR3 is made up of 13 amino acids. Germline V gives CDR1 SNHLY, CDR2 FYNNEI. Data came from immunoSEQ multiplex PCR; TCRdb stores just in-frame clones and leaves some out. Of roughly 190,000 clones listed, approximately 90% are singletons. As for this clone: Its specificity is unknown.

This specimen was peripheral blood, taken on day 0 of AZD1222 vaccination. This rearrangement joins TRBV2 to TRBJ1-3, with TRBD1 identical over 7 bases. The TCR comes from an adult in good health. DNA of the CDR3: TGTGCCACTCAGGGGGGGGTCGGAAACACCATATATTTT. Its protein is CATQGGVGNTIYF.